The text below deals with one TCR beta chain. The target antigen is unknown. Profiling relied on immunoSEQ multiplex PCR, and the TCRdb table lists in-frame clones only, not all of them. The sample holds 1,500 to 2,000 clones, 24% seen once. The CDR3 sequence is 12 residues long. Trimming took 5 bases from V and 4 from J, leaving 11 bases between them. Germline CDR1 reads SQVTM; CDR2 reads ANQGSEA. This sample was taken from a study of T cells in localized non-small cell lung cancer. Study-wide findings and caveats: Heterogeneity is still possible, as just one tumor region was sequenced. The study linked higher blood T cell density to longer overall survival. Uninvolved adjacent lung showed the highest T cell clonality, exceeding tumor.

The clonotype originates from a female donor at least 60 years old with stage II squamous cell lung carcinoma. The sample here was lung tumor tissue, taken before any cancer treatment. The genes are TRBV29-1 and TRBJ1-2, with D possibly being TRBD1 (6 bases). The CDR3 nucleotides are TGCAGCGTTCGAGACAGGACCTATGGCTACACCTTC. Translated: CSVRDRTYGYTF.